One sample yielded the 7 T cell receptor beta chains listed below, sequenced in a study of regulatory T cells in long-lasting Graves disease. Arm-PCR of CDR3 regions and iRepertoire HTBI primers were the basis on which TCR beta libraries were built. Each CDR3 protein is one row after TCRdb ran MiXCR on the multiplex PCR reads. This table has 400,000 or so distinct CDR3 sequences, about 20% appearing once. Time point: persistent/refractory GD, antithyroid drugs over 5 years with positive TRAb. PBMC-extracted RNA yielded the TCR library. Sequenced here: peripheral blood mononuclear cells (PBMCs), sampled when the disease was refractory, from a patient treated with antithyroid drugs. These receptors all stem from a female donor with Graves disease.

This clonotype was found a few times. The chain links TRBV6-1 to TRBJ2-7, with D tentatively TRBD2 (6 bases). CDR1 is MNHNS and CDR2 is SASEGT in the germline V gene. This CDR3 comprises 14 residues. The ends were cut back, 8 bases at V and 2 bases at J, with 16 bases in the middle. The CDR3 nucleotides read TGTGCCAGCGCCCCCCTTGGGACTCCCTACGAGCAGTACTTC. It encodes CASAPLGTPYEQYF.

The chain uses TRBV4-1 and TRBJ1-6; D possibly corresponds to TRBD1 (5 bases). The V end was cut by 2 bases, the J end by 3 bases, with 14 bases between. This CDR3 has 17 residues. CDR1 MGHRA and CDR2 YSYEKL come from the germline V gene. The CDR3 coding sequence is TGCGCCAGCAGCCAACGTGACCTCAGGGTCTATAATTCACCCCTCCACTTT. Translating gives CASSQRDLRVYNSPLHF.

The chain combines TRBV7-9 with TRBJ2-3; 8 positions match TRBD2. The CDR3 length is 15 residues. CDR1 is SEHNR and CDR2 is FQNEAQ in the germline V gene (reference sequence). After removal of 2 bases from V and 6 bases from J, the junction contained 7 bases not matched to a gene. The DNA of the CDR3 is TGTGCCAGCAGCTTACCGGCGGGAGGTGACGATACGCAGTATTTT. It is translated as CASSLPAGGDDTQYF.

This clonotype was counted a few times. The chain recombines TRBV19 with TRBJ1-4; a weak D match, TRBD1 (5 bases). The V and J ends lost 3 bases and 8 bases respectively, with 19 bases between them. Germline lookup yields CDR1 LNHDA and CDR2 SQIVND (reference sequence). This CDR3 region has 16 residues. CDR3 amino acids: CASSMDPGPPQEKLFF. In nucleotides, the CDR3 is TGTGCCAGTAGTATGGATCCGGGACCACCTCAGGAAAAACTGTTTTTT. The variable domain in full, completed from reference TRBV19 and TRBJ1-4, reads DGGITQSPKYLFRKEGQNVTLSCEQNLNHDAMYWYRQDPGQGLRLIYYSQIVNDFQKGDIAEGYSVSREKKESFPLTVTSAQKNPTAFYLCASSMDPGPPQEKLFFGSGTQLSVL.

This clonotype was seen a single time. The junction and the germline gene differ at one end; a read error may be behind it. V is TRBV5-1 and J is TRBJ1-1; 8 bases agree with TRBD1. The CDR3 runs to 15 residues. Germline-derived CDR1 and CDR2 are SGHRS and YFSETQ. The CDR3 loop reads CASSLYLRGQTEAFF. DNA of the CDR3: TGTGCCAGCAGCTTGTATCTCAGGGGGCAAACTGAAGCTTTCTTT.

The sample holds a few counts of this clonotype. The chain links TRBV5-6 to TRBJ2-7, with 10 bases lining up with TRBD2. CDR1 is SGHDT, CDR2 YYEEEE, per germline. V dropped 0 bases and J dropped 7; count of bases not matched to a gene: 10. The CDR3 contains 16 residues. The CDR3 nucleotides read TGTGCCAGCAGCTTGGTTCCAGCGGGAGGGGTTAGAGAGCAGTACTTC. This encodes CASSLVPAGGVREQYF.

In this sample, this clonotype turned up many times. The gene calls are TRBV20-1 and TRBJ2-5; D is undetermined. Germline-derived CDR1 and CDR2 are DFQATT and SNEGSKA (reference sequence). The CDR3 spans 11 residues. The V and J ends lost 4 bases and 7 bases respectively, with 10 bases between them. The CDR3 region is CSANDWMTQYF. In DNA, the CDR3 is TGCAGTGCTAACGATTGGATGACCCAGTACTTC.